Reported below is one TCR beta chain. What it binds is unknown. The assay was immunoSEQ multiplex PCR, and TCRdb's table has in-frame clones only and misses some. The sample consists of 150,000 or so clones, 85% to 95% of them appearing once. This entry comes from a study of T cell responses to AZD1222 COVID-19 vaccine. Study overall: Timing groups of about 4 and about 12 weeks for second doses were pooled.

Study conclusions and caveats: Among the donors, most were white British and more were female, and clonal diversity was possibly underestimated. Repertoires were collected only later (after the peak T cell response had occurred). Baseline seropositives among AZD1222 recipients totaled only 5 to 7.

This specimen was peripheral blood, taken on day 0 of AZD1222 vaccination. The receptor's source is an adult in good health.

The CDR3 DNA is TGTGCCAGCAGTGGCAGGGGACGGAACACCATATATTTT. Its protein is CASSGRGRNTIYF. The chain carries TRBV2 and TRBJ1-3; TRBD1 is a possible D gene (6 bases). The CDR3 spans 13 residues. The V gene's germline CDR1 is SNHLY and CDR2 FYNNEI. Trimming pared 4 bases from V and 7 bases from J, leaving 11 bases between. The full variable domain, with the rest looked up from reference TRBV2 and TRBJ1-3, is EPEVTQTPSHQVTQMGQEVILRCVPISNHLYFYWYRQILGQKVEFLVSFYNNEISEKSEIFDDQFSVERPDGSNFTLKIRSTKLEDSAMYFCASSGRGRNTIYFGEGSWLTVV.